This T cell receptor (beta chain) was profiled in a study of identical twins (dated by TCRdb to 2015 to 2016). Context from the whole study: To test whether fetal clonotypes persist, this study deep-sequenced TCR alpha and beta repertoires from monozygotic twins, from unrelated adults of various ages, and from cord blood. To rule out contamination, replicate twin experiments were performed at different times with different library preparation protocols. Study-level results and caveats: Compared with coincidental sharing between unrelated individuals, an excess of low generation-probability sequences was observed among out-of-frame TCR alpha sequences shared between twins. The excess sharing between twins in beta out-of-frame sequences was weaker because fewer shared sequences reduced the signal-to-noise ratio. Abundant cord blood beta clonotypes had fewer insertions, young adult naive repertoires showed a similar but weaker trend, and memory repertoires showed no such trend. In monozygotic twins, out-of-frame TCR alpha sharing was systematically underestimated by recombination models, although the models agreed with sharing between unrelated individuals. Because the same donors could not be followed over many years, conclusions were based on cross-sectional statistical analysis. Invariant T cells such as MAIT and iNKT could partly confound zero-insertion analyses, though diverse VJ usage argued against this for most clonotypes.

Library preparation employed 5' RACE. Sequencing was performed on an Illumina HiSeq 2000. Template switching added a universal primer binding site, and the final cDNA carried a unique molecular identifier that allowed TCR cDNA molecules to be counted accurately. First-strand cDNA for TCR alpha and beta chains was synthesized from specific primers in the conserved constant-segment region. Each cDNA library was double barcoded, with a SMART-Mk sample barcode plus Illumina barcodes, to control for contamination. Two successive PCR steps introduced TruSeq adapter sequences along with Illumina sample barcodes. The Illumina HiSeq platform was used with custom primers to sequence TCR alpha and beta cDNA libraries. Under the source paper's analysis protocol: Raw reads were processed with MiGEC to extract unique molecular identifiers, and MiXCR was used to determine CDR3 positions. Recombination models were inferred per individual with the repgenHMM and IGoR tools using an EM algorithm. Shared clonotype analysis was performed with the tcR package in R, normalizing sharing by the product of cloneset sizes. To study raw recombination free of thymic and clonal selection effects, out-of-frame nonproductive sequences were analyzed. The public reads were run again by TCRdb, first through fastp at Q25 and then through MiXCR, and only productive beta chains were kept. Each entry is one CDR3 protein sequence, shown with its most common DNA and genes. TCRdb assigned the V and J calls; the authors' analysis was not used. The sample table contains 500,000 to 600,000 distinct CDR3 sequences; only one count was recorded for 20% to 25% of them. The ten top clones hold about 0.99% of the sample.

Every donor was a healthy Caucasian. Three pairs of female monozygotic twins, all aged about 18 to 29 years, were included in the twin cohort. CD4+ and CD8+ T cell populations were isolated with positive isolation kits from Invitrogen. There are a few counts of this clonotype. Its antigen has not been determined. No base-level quality is on record; no much larger clone is a single base apart. Trimming takes 5 bases off V and 4 bases off J; junction bases not matched to a gene: 14. CDR1 SGHTA and CDR2 FQGNSA were looked up in the germline V gene. Including the terminal cysteine and phenylalanine, the CDR3 comprises 17 residues. The only DNA kept is the CDR3, 51 bases in frame from the first base. The sample was also linked to a second study, of T cells expressing NK-cell markers. Looking at the second paper: Three sorted T-cell subsets (CD3+CD56+NKG2C+, CD3+CD56+NKG2C- and CD3+CD56-NKG2C+) from under ten donors had their TCR beta-chain repertoires profiled. Among the eight sequenced donors, seven were HCMV-seropositive and one was HCMV-seronegative. In several experiments an anti-gammadeltaTCR antibody was added to restrict sorting to alphabetaTCR-expressing T cells. In more than five donors, the dominant CD3+CD56+NKG2C+ clonotypes were found to rank among the top 10 CD8+ clonotypes and to make up about 1.0-7.5% of CD8+ T cells. Those dominant clonotypes were again the most abundant among CD3+CD56-NKG2C+ cells in a handful of donors, at about 25-60.1%. It remained unclear whether the expanded NKG2C-expressing T cell clones were specific for HCMV antigens. Randomly selected healthy volunteers, three men and five women, were used as the eight sequenced donors. HCMV serostatus was determined by detecting HCMV-specific IgG in serum with a commercial ELISA kit. MIGEC was used to demultiplex reads and group reads by UMI, and MiTCR was used to assemble and quantify clonotypes. To remove erroneous sequences, TCR cDNA sequences were retained only when supported by two or more reads. The tcR package was used for downstream repertoire analysis, and clonotypes were matched across fractions by CDR3 nucleotide sequence plus V segment. VDJmatch was used to annotate antigen specificity against VDJdb, with one amino acid substitution in CDR3 allowed.

Recombination linked TRBV7-2 to TRBJ2-1, with 7 junctional bases fitting TRBD1. Sequenced material: CD4+ T cells sorted from blood. The source of this sequence is a woman younger than 35 in good health. The bases read TGTGCCAGCAGCATAGGGGGCGGTTTGTATGGATACAATGAGCAGTTCTTC. It codes for CASSIGGGLYGYNEQFF.